A single sample is the source of the 27 T cell receptor beta chains below, sequenced in a study of OX40 agonist ivuxolimab in advanced cancers. Profiled with immunoSEQ multiplex PCR; TCRdb holds only in-frame clones, not every one. The table lists roughly 150,000 clones, under 95% of them singletons. The sample here was CD4+ or CD8+ T cells sorted from blood, taken in a trial of the OX40 agonist ivuxolimab. The receptors shown here come from an adult with an advanced solid tumor such as melanoma, head and neck, liver or kidney cancer.

The genes are TRBV9 and TRBJ2-7, with 7 bases lining up with TRBD1. The length of the CDR3 is 13 residues. V lost 4 bases and J lost 3; bases outside the gene matches: 4. The germline CDR1 and CDR2 sequences are SGDLS and YYNGEE. CDR3 sequence: CASSNDRVYEQYF. CDR3 nucleotides: TGTGCCAGCAGCAACGACAGGGTCTACGAGCAGTACTTC.

V usage is TRBV5-8 and J usage is TRBJ1-5; D remains unclear. This CDR3 spans 17 amino acids. CDR1 is SGHTS, CDR2 YDEGEE, per germline. Trimming cost V 0 bases and J 0 bases, with 13 bases left between them. The CDR3 sequence is CASSLVRAIYSNQPQHF. Here the CDR3 DNA reads TGTGCCAGCAGCTTGGTTAGGGCAATTTATAGCAATCAGCCCCAGCATTTT.

This clone was seen more than once but under ten times. This sequence joins TRBV15 and TRBJ2-5; TRBD2 matches 7 bases. The CDR3 runs to 17 residues. V lost 3 bases to trimming and J lost 5 bases; unmatched junction nucleotides: 15. Looked up from germline, CDR1 is LNHNV and CDR2 is YYDKDF (reference sequence). The CDR3 DNA reads TGTGCCACCAGCAGGGGGGGGGTGGCTAGCATTTCTGAGACCCAGTACTTC. The encoded protein is CATSRGGVASISETQYF.

The chain recombines TRBV10-1 with TRBJ1-3; 7 bases agree with TRBD1. CDR1 is WNHNN, CDR2 SYGVQD, per germline (reference sequence). V trimming: 5 bases; J trimming: 7 bases; junction bases outside the gene matches: 5. The CDR3 covers 13 residues. The CDR3 spells CASSKIQGNTIYF. The CDR3 DNA reads TGCGCCAGCAGTAAAATACAGGGGAACACCATATATTTT.

This clone was observed a single time. The chain links TRBV6-1 to TRBJ1-5; a possible D gene is TRBD1 (6 bases). CDR1 is MNHNS, CDR2 SASEGT, per germline. Trimming pared 5 bases from V and 0 bases from J, leaving 11 bases between. The length of the CDR3 is 15 residues. The CDR3 is CASSFQGSSNQPQHF. The CDR3 DNA reads TGTGCCAGCAGTTTCCAGGGGTCTAGCAATCAGCCCCAGCATTTT.

V usage is TRBV18 and J usage is TRBJ1-2; D gene ambiguous. The V end lost 3 bases, the J end lost 4 bases, and 15 bases lay between the germline ends. Germline V CDR1 and CDR2: KGHSH, LQKENI. This CDR3 is 15 amino acids long. The CDR3 bases are TGTGCCAGCTCACCGGTTACAGAGTACGGCTATGGCTACACCTTC. Protein sequence: CASSPVTEYGYGYTF.

The chain couples TRBV5-1 to TRBJ2-7; no firm D call. Germline V gives CDR1 SGHRS, CDR2 YFSETQ. Trimming pared 1 base from V and 0 bases from J, leaving 5 bases between. The CDR3 spans 13 residues. CDR3 in amino acids: CASSLPASYEQYF. The CDR3 region has the DNA TGCGCCAGCAGCTTGCCGGCCTCCTACGAGCAGTACTTC.

CDR3 DNA: TGTGCCAGCAGTCGCACGATACAGGGGAACACTGAAGCTTTCTTT. Protein sequence: CASSRTIQGNTEAFF. This chain joins TRBV6-4 and TRBJ1-1; weak D call: TRBD1 (6 bases). Per the germline V gene, CDR1 is MRHNA and CDR2 is SNTAGT. V shed 5 bases and J shed 1 base, with 14 bases lying between them. This CDR3 has 15 amino acids.

The chain uses TRBV27 and TRBJ1-1; 8 nucleotides match TRBD1. Trimming removed 3 bases from V and 10 bases from J; junction bases left unmatched: 7. This CDR3 has 13 residues. The germline V gene encodes CDR1 MNHEY and CDR2 SMNVEV (reference sequence). CDR3 bases: TGTGCCAGCAGTTTGTGGGGACAGGAAAGAGCTTTCTTT. It translates to CASSLWGQERAFF.

This clone showed up just once. The chain couples TRBV28 to TRBJ2-3, with TRBD2 as a possible D gene (6 bases). CDR1 MDHEN and CDR2 SYDVKM come from the germline V gene. CDR3 length: 15 amino acids. V was trimmed by 3 bases and J by 0 bases, leaving 10 bases between them. The CDR3 sequence: CASSFQRVSTDTQYF. The CDR3 DNA reads TGTGCCAGCAGTTTTCAGCGGGTCAGCACAGATACGCAGTATTTT.

V is TRBV7-3 and J is TRBJ2-5; possibly TRBD2 for D (6 bases). CDR3 length: 15 residues. V was cut by 5 bases and J by 4 bases, with 17 bases left in between. CDR1 and CDR2 (germline): SGHTA, FQGTGA. CDR3 DNA sequence: TGTGCCAGCAGCGAAAGGGGTTCCGGGGGAGAGACCCAGTACTTC. Its translation is CASSERGSGGETQYF.

J is TRBJ1-2 and V is TRBV6-5; possibly TRBD1 for D (5 bases). CDR3 length: 16 amino acids. Germline V gene data show CDR1 as MNHEY and CDR2 as SVGAGI. The V end was cut by 0 bases, the J end by 4 bases, with 15 bases between. The CDR3: CASSYSLGGASYGYTF. DNA of the CDR3: TGTGCCAGCAGTTACTCCTTAGGAGGGGCCTCCTATGGCTACACCTTC.

This sequence joins TRBV9 and TRBJ1-5; D uncertain. This CDR3 is 16 amino acids long. CDR1 is SGDLS, CDR2 YYNGEE, per germline. V shed 1 base and J shed 2 bases, with 13 bases lying between them. The CDR3 nucleotides are TGTGCCAGCAGCGTACGTAGGGTTCAGTGCAATCAGCCCCAGCATTTT. Its translation: CASSVRRVQCNQPQHF.

The chain joins TRBV5-1 to TRBJ1-1, with a weak D call TRBD1 (5 bases). The CDR3 has 16 amino acids. With 0 bases removed from V and 0 bases from J, the gap between germline ends came to 12 bases. Germline-derived CDR1 and CDR2 are SGHRS and YFSETQ. The CDR3 loop is CASSLGHGGVNTEAFF. Written as DNA, the CDR3 is TGCGCCAGCAGCTTGGGGCACGGAGGGGTGAACACTGAAGCTTTCTTT. Variable domain in full (rest from reference TRBV5-1 and TRBJ1-1): KAGVTQTPRYLIKTRGQQVTLSCSPISGHRSVSWYQQTPGQGLQFLFEYFSETQRNKGNFPGRFSGRQFSNSRSEMNVSTLELGDSALYLCASSLGHGGVNTEAFFGQGTRLTVV.

The V call is TRBV5-1, the J call TRBJ1-5; the D is unclear. There are 15 residues in the CDR3. Germline loops: CDR1 SGHRS, CDR2 YFSETQ. Trimming removed 0 bases from V and 6 bases from J, with 13 bases in between. In DNA form, the CDR3 reads TGCGCCAGCAGCTTGGGCGGAGGTTTGGGTCAGCCCCAGCATTTT. Its protein is CASSLGGGLGQPQHF.

The chain uses TRBV5-1 and TRBJ1-1; D ambiguous. This CDR3 has 14 residues. V shed 0 bases and J shed 4 bases, with 10 bases lying between them. CDR1 is SGHRS, CDR2 YFSETQ, per germline. The DNA for the CDR3 is TGCGCCAGCAGCTTGGCGGGCATAGGCACTGAAGCTTTCTTT. Encoded protein: CASSLAGIGTEAFF.

This chain links TRBV7-9 with TRBJ1-4, with a weak D call TRBD1 (6 bases). Per germline, CDR1 SEHNR and CDR2 FQNEAQ (reference sequence). The CDR3 spans 14 residues. V lost 11 bases, J lost 8 bases, and 21 bases lay in between. CDR3 DNA: TGTGCCTTAACGCCGGGGGGCGCCGGGGAAAAACTGTTTTTT. It translates to CALTPGGAGEKLFF.

This chain joins TRBV2 and TRBJ2-7; D might be TRBD1 or TRBD2, each matching 5 bases. The CDR3 is made up of 14 amino acids. CDR1 SNHLY and CDR2 FYNNEI come from the germline V gene. Trimming took off 8 bases at V and 7 bases at J, with 21 bases between the two ends. The CDR3 nucleotides read TGTGCCAGCGGACCACGGGACCCCTCGGGGGAGCAGTACTTC. Residues: CASGPRDPSGEQYF.

The chain couples TRBV19 to TRBJ2-3, with TRBD2 matching over 11 bases. CDR3 length equals 17 residues. Germline V CDR1 and CDR2: LNHDA, SQIVND (reference sequence). V dropped 6 bases and J dropped 0; count of bases not matched to a gene: 8. This chain's CDR3 is CASRPPGLAASTDTQYF. The CDR3 DNA sequence: TGTGCCAGTAGACCCCCGGGACTAGCGGCTAGCACAGATACGCAGTATTTT.

This chain joins TRBV11-2 and TRBJ2-5; 8 bases agree with TRBD1. The J segment lost 7 bases and the V segment lost 5 bases, leaving 12 bases of the junction unmatched. The CDR3 length is 15 residues. Germline V gene data show CDR1 as SGHAT and CDR2 as FQNNGV. The CDR3 DNA reads as TGTGCCAGCAGCCCTGTAAGACAGGGGTTGAGGACCCAGTACTTC. Translating gives CASSPVRQGLRTQYF.

The chain is built from TRBV15 and TRBJ1-5, with D possibly TRBD1 on 6 matching bases. V gave up 1 base and J gave up 1 base, with 11 bases separating them. The CDR3 is made up of 16 amino acids. Per germline, CDR1 LNHNV and CDR2 YYDKDF (reference sequence). The CDR3: CATSRGDRQSNQPQHF. CDR3 nucleotides: TGTGCCACCAGCAGAGGCGACAGGCAGAGCAATCAGCCCCAGCATTTT.

This rearrangement joins TRBV27 to TRBJ1-1; D is undetermined. The germline V gene encodes CDR1 MNHEY and CDR2 SMNVEV (reference sequence). Trimming stripped 5 bases from V and 1 base from J, with 14 bases between. The CDR3 has 15 residues. The CDR3 nucleotides are TGTGCCAGCAGTCCCGTACTTCGTAGGAACACTGAAGCTTTCTTT. Encoded protein: CASSPVLRRNTEAFF.

The chain carries TRBV29-1 and TRBJ1-5; 7 bases agree with TRBD1. The CDR3 runs to 14 residues. Looked up from germline, CDR1 is SQVTM and CDR2 is ANQGSEA. V was pared by 6 bases and J by 0 bases, with 5 bases of the junction left unmatched. CDR3 bases: TGCAGCGTCCTAACAGGGGTTAGCAATCAGCCCCAGCATTTT. It codes for CSVLTGVSNQPQHF.

J is TRBJ2-1 and V is TRBV9; no reliable D call. Trimming took 4 bases from V and 9 from J, leaving 14 bases between them. Germline CDR1 SGDLS, CDR2 YYNGEE. The CDR3 extends over 13 amino acids. The CDR3 reads CASSRDRRVEQFF. The DNA for the CDR3 is TGTGCCAGCAGCCGAGACCGTCGAGTTGAGCAGTTCTTC.

In DNA form, the CDR3 reads TGTGCCAGCAGCGTAGACGTGCCCGGGAGGACCCCCAATGAGCAGTTCTTC. Amino acid sequence: CASSVDVPGRTPNEQFF. The chain recombines TRBV9 with TRBJ2-1; TRBD2 matches at 7 bases. The CDR3 is 17 amino acids. Germline values: CDR1 SGDLS, CDR2 YYNGEE. Trimming took 0 bases from V and 6 from J; bases not matched to a gene: 12.

The chain couples TRBV6-5 to TRBJ2-7; perhaps D is TRBD1 or TRBD2 (5 bases each). CDR1 is MNHEY, CDR2 SVGAGI, per germline. The CDR3 runs to 13 residues. Trimming shortened V by 5 bases and J by 6 bases, and 14 bases separated the two germline ends. CDR3 in DNA: TGTGCCAGCAGTCCCATCCTTGGGGGCGAGCAGTACTTC. Translating it yields CASSPILGGEQYF.

This chain uses TRBV28 with TRBJ2-7; D not resolved. Per germline, CDR1 MDHEN and CDR2 SYDVKM. The CDR3 loop spans 12 amino acids. Between the trimmed V and J ends, which lost 1 base and 5 bases, there was a span of 6 bases. This CDR3 is CASSLSLNEQYF. The CDR3 DNA sequence: TGTGCCAGCAGTTTATCCCTAAACGAGCAGTACTTC.